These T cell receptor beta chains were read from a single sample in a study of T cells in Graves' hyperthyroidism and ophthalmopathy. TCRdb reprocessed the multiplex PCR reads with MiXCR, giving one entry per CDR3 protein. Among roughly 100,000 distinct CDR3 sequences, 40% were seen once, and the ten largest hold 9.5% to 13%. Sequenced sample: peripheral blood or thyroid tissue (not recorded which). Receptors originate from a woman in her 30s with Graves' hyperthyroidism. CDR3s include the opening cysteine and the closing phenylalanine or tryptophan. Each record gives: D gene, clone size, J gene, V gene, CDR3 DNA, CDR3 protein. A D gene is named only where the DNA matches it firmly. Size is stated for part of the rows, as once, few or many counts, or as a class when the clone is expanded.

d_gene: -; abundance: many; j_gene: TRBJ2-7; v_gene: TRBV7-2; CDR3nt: TGTGCCAGCAGCTTCTTACTTAGCGGAACTTACGAGCAGTACTTC; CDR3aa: CASSFLLSGTYEQYF
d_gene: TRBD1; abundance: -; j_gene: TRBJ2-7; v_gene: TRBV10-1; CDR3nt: TGCGCCAGCAATAGGGACAGGGGTTCCGAGCAGTACTTC; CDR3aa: CASNRDRGSEQYF
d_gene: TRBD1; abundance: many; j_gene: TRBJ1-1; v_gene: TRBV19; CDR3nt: TGTGCCAGTACCAGGGACAGGGGCACTGAAGCTTTCTTT; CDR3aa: CASTRDRGTEAFF
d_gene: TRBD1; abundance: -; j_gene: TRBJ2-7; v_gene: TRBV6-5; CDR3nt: TGTGCCAGCAGTTGCGGGGCAGGGGGCGAGCAGTGCTTC; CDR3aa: CASSCGAGGEQCF
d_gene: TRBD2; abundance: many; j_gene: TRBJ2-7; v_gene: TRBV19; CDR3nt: TGTGCCAGTAGTATGGGGACTAGCGGGGATTCCTACGAGCAGTACTTC; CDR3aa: CASSMGTSGDSYEQYF
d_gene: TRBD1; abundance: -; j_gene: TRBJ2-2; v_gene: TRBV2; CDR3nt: TGTGCCAGCGGCTACTTAGGACAGGGGTTCGGGGGGGAGCTGTTTTTT; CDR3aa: CASGYLGQGFGGELFF
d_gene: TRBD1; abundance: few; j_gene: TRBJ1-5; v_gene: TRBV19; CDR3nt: TGTGCCAGTAGTACAACGGACAGGGGGGGTCAGCCCCAGCATTTT; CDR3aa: CASSTTDRGGQPQHF
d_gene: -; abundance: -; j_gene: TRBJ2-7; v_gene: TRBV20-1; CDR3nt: TGCAGTGCCCCGGGGGGCCAGGGGATAAACGTGCAGTACTTC; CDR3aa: CSAPGGQGINVQYF
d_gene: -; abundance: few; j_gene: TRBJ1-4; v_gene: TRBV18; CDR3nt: TGTGCCAGCTCACCGGCGGGGGGAAAACTGTTTTTT; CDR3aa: CASSPAGGKLFF
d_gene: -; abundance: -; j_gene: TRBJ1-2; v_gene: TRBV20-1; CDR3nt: TGCAGTGCTAGTGACGCGGGGGTTTCTTATGGCTACACCTTC; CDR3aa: CSASDAGVSYGYTF
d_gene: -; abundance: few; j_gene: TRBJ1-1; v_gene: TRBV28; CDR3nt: TGTGCCAGCAGTGTCAGGGGTTTTGCGTCTGAAGCTTTCTTT; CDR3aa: CASSVRGFASEAFF
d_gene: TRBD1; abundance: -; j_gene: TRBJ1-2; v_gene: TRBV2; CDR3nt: TGTGCCAGCAGTTTAAGTACAGGGGGGGGCTACACCTTC; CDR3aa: CASSLSTGGGYTF
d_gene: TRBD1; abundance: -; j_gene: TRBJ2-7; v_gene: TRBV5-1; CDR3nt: TGCGCCAGCAGGCGGGACAGGGGGTCCGAGCAGTACTTC; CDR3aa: CASRRDRGSEQYF
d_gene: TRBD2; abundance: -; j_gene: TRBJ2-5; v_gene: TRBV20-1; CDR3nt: TGCAGTGCTCCCAGGGAGGGCCCTCTCGAGACCCAGTACTTC; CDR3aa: CSAPREGPLETQYF
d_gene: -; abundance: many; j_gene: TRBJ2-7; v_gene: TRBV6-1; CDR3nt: TGTGCCAGCAGAAGTGGCTACGAGCAGTACTTC; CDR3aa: CASRSGYEQYF
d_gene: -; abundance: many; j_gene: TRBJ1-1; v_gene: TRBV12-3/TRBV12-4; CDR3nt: TGTGCCAGCAGTTTGCCCTGGAGCACTGAAGCTTTCTTT; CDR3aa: CASSLPWSTEAFF
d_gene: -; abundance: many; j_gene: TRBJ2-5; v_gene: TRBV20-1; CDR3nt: TGCAGTGCTCTTCAGGGTCGGACCCAGTACTTC; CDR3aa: CSALQGRTQYF
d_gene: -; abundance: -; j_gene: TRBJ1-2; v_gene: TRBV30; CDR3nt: TGTGCCCTGAACACGGACAGCAACCTCAACTATGGCTACACCTTC; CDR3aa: CALNTDSNLNYGYTF
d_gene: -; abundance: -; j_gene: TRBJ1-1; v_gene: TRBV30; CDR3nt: TGTGCCTCACTCGGGGGACGGTGGAACACTGAAGCTTTCTTT; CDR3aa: CASLGGRWNTEAFF
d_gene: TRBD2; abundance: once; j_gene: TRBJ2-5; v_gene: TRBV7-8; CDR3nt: TGTGCCAGCAGCTTAGCCGGGACTAGCGGGAGAAGGCGGGAGACCCAGTACTTC; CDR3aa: CASSLAGTSGRRRETQYF
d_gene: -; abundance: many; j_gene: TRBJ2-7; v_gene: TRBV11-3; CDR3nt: TGTGCCAGCAGCTTAGATGGGGAACTATACTACGAGCAGTACTTC; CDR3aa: CASSLDGELYYEQYF
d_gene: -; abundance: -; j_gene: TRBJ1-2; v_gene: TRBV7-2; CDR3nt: TGTGCCAGCAGCTTGTGGGGGTGGGACACCTTC; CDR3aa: CASSLWGWDTF
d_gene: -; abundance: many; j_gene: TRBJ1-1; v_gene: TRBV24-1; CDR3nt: TGTGCCACCAGTGATTTCCGGAGACGGTTGAACACTGAAGCTTTCTTT; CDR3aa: CATSDFRRRLNTEAFF
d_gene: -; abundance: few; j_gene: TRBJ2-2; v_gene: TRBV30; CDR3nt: TGTGCCTTGACAGGCGCGAACACCGGGGAGCTGTTTTTT; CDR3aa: CALTGANTGELFF
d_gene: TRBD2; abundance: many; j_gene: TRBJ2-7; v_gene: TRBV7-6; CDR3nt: TGTGCCAGCAGCGCCGGGACTAGCGGAATCTACGAGCAGTACTTC; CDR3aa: CASSAGTSGIYEQYF
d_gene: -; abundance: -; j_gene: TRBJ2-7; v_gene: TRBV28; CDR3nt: TGTGCCGGCGGTTTAGATGTCTGGGCGTACGAGCAGTACTTC; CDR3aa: CAGGLDVWAYEQYF
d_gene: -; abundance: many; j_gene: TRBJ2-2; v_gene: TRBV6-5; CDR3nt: TGTGCCAGCAGGGCGGATTTAAACACCGGGGAGCTGTTTTTT; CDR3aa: CASRADLNTGELFF
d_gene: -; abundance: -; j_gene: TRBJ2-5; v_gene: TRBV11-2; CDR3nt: TGTGCCAGCAGCCAGATATGGGACCAAACGAAAGAGACCCAGTACTTC; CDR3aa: CASSQIWDQTKETQYF
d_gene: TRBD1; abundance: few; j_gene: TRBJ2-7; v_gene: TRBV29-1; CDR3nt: TGCAGCGTTGAAAGGGGGACAGGGGGCTTTAGGGAGCAGTACTTC; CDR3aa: CSVERGTGGFREQYF
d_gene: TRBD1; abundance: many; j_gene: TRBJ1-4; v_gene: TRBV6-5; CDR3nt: TGTGCCAGCAGTCAGTGGCCGGGACAGGAAAAACTGTTTTTT; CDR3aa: CASSQWPGQEKLFF
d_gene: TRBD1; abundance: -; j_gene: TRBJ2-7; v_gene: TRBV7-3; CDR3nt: TGTGCCAGCAGCTTAGTAGGGGGCCACGAGCAGTACTTC; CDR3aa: CASSLVGGHEQYF
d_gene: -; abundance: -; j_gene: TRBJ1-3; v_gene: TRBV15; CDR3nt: TGTGCCACCAGCAGCGTAAGGGAGCTCTCTGGAAACACCATATATTTT; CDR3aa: CATSSVRELSGNTIYF
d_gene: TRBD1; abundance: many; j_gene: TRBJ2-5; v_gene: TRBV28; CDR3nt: TGTGCCAGCAGCCCCAAGCTGACAGGGGCGTTCGAGACCCAGTACTTC; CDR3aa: CASSPKLTGAFETQYF
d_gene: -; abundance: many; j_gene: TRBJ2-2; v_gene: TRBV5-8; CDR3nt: TGTGCCAGCAGCTTAGAGGGGGAGGGCCCGCGATTCGGGGAGCTGTTTTTT; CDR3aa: CASSLEGEGPRFGELFF
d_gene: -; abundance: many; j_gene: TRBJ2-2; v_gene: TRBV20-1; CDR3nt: TGCAGTGCTAGTGGCGGGAACACCGGGGAGCTGTTTTTT; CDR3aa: CSASGGNTGELFF
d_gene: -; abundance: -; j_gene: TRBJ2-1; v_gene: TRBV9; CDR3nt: TGTGCCAGCAGCGTGGGCCATTACAATGAGCAGTTCTTC; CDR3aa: CASSVGHYNEQFF
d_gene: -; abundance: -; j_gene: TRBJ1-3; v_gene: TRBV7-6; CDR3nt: TGTGCCAGCAGCGTCTCACAGGCCCTCTCTGGAAACACCATATATTTT; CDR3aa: CASSVSQALSGNTIYF
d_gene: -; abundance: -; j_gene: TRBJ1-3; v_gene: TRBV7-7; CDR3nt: TGTGCTGGCAGCACGGACAGCCGTTGGTGGGACACCATATACTTT; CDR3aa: CAGSTDSRWWDTIYF
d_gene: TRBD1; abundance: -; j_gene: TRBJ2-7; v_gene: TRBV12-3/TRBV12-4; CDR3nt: TGTGCCAGCAGTTTCGGACAGGGAAGCTCCTACGAGCAGTACTTC; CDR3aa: CASSFGQGSSYEQYF
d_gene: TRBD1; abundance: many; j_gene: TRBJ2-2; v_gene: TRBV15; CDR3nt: TGTGCCACCAGCCGGGGACAGTCGAACACCGGGGAGCTGTTTTTT; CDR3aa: CATSRGQSNTGELFF
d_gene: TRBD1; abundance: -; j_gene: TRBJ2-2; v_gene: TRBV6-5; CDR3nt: TGTGCCAGCAGACGCCGGGACAGGGCCGGGGAGCTGTTTTTT; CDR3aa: CASRRRDRAGELFF
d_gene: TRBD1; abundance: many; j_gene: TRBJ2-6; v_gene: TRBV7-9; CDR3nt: TGTGCCGGCATGACAGGGTCTGGGGCCAACGTCCTGACTTTC; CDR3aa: CAGMTGSGANVLTF
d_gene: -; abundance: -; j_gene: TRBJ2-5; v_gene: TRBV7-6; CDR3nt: TGTGCCAGCAGCTTAGCCCCGGGGCAAGAGACCCAGTACTTC; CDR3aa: CASSLAPGQETQYF
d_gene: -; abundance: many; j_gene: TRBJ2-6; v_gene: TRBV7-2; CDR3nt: TGTGCCAGCAGCTTAGCTCGCTGGGACTCTGGGGCCAACGTCCTGACTTTC; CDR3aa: CASSLARWDSGANVLTF
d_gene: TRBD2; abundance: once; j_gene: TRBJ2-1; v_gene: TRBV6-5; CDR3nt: TGTGCCAGCAGTCGGACTAGCGGGGGGTTTAATGGGCAGTTCTTC; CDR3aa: CASSRTSGGFNGQFF
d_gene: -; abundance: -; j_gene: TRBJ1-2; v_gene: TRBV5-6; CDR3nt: TGTGCCAGCAGCTTGACCCTACAGTACGGCTGCACCTTC; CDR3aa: CASSLTLQYGCTF
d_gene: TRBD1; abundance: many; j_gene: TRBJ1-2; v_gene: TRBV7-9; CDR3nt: TGTGCCAGCAGCCTCTCTCTGCGAGGGGGCCCCTATGGCTACACCTTC; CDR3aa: CASSLSLRGGPYGYTF
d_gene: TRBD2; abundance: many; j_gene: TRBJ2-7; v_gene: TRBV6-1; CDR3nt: TGTGCCAGCAGTGAAGAGGGACTAGCGGGCGGAACCTACGAGCAGTACTTC; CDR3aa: CASSEEGLAGGTYEQYF
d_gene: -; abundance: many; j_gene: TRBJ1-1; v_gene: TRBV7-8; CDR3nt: TGTGCCAGCAGCTATCCGGGACTCAATGAAGCTTTCTTT; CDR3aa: CASSYPGLNEAFF
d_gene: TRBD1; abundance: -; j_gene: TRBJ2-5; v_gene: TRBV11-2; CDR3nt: TGTGCCAGCAGACCTAGGACAGGGGGCCAAGAGACCCAGTACTTC; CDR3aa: CASRPRTGGQETQYF
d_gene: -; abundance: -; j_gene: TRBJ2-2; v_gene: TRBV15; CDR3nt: TGTGCCACCAGCAGCAGGGACACCGGGGAGCTGTTTTTT; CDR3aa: CATSSRDTGELFF
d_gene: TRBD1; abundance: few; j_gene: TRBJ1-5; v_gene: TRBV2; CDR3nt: TGTGCCATTGCCAGGGGGCCCACCGGGCCCCAGCATTTT; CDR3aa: CAIARGPTGPQHF